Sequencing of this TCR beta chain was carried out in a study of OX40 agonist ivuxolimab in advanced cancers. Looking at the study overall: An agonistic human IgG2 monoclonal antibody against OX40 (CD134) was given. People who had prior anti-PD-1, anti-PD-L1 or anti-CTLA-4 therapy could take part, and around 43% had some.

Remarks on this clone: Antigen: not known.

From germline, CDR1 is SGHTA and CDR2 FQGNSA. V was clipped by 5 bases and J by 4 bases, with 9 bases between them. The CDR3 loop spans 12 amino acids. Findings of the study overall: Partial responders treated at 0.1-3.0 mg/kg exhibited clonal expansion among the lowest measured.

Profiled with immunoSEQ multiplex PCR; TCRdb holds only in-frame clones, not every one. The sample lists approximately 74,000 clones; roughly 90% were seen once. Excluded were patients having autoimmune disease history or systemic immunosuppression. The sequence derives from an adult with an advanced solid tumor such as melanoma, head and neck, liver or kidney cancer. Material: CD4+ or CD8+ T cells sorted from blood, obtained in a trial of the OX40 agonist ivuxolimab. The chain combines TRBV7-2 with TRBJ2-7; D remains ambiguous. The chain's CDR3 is CASSKAPYEQYF. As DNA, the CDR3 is TGTGCCAGCAGCAAGGCGCCGTACGAGCAGTACTTC.